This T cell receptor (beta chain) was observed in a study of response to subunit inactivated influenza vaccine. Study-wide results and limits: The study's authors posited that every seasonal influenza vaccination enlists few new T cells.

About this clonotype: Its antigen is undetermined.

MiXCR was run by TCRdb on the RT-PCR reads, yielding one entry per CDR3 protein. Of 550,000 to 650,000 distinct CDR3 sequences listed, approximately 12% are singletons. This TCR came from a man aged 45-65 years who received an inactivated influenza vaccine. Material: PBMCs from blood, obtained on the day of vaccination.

The CDR3 reads CASSPPLERVPGTQYF. CDR3 DNA sequence: TGTGCCAGCTCACCCCCCCTGGAGCGGGTCCCTGGCACGCAGTATTTT. V usage is TRBV18 and J usage is TRBJ2-3, with D tentatively TRBD2 (6 bases). Looked up from germline, CDR1 is KGHSH and CDR2 is LQKENI. Trimming left V 3 bases short and J 9 bases short, with 22 bases between. The CDR3 is 16 residues long. The full variable domain, its missing parts supplied by reference TRBV18 and TRBJ2-3, is NAGVMQNPRHLVRRRGQEARLRCSPMKGHSHVYWYRQLPEEGLKFMVYLQKENIIDESGMPKERFSAEFPKEGPSILRIQQVVRGDSAAYFCASSPPLERVPGTQYFGPGTRLTVL.